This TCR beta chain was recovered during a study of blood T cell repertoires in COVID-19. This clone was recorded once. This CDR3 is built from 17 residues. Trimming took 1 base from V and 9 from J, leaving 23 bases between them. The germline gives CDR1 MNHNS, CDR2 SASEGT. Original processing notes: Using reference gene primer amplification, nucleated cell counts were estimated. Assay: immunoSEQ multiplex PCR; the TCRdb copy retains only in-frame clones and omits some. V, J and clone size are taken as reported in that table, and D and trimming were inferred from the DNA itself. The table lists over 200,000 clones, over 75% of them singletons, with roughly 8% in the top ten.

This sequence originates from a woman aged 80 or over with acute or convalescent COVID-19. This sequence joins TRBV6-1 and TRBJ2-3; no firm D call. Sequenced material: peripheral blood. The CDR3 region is CASSEVPVQLEKQTQYF. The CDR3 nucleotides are TGTGCCAGCAGTGAAGTGCCGGTCCAACTTGAAAAGCAAACGCAGTATTTT.